This T cell receptor (beta chain) appears in the sequencing data of a study of shared clonotypes between healthy human individuals. Notes on the study in general: It was observed that 5% to 6% of naive CD4 clonotypes were shared across several donors.

Trimming cost V 4 bases and J 4 bases; bases outside gene matches: 10. This CDR3 is 16 amino acids long. Germline CDR1 reads SEHNR; CDR2 reads FQNEAQ (reference sequence). As concerns this clone: What it recognizes is unknown.

Naive-designated CD8 cells lacked CD45RO, were positively enriched for CCR7, and omitted terminally differentiated effector memory CD45RA+ cells. At deep level, the assay was performed. Repertoires were generated with immunoSEQ multiplex PCR, while TCRdb's copy carries only in-frame clones and drops some. The sample holds millions of clones; 85% to 95% are singletons and the top ten take over 1.5%. The chain employs TRBV7-9 and TRBJ2-3; 8 bases agree with TRBD1. The clonotype was recovered from a man between 18 and 29 years old in good health. Some clones in this sample may be carry-over from other donors' samples. The sequenced sample consisted of naive CD8+ T cells from PBMCs. CDR3 amino acids: CASSSGQGARPDTQYF. Here the CDR3 DNA reads TGTGCCAGCAGCTCCGGACAGGGCGCCCGCCCAGATACGCAGTATTTT.